The text below deals with one T cell receptor (beta chain). This entry belongs to a study of blood T cell repertoires in COVID-19. Overall study context: T cells, B-cell-depleted T cells, or PBMCs supplied cDNA or gDNA.

The CDR3 runs 15 residues. Germline CDR1 KGHDR, CDR2 SFDVKD. V gave up 4 bases and J gave up 2 bases, with 13 bases separating them. Original methodology: Amplification with reference gene primers provided the estimates of nucleated cell counts. TCRdb's table, derived via immunoSEQ multiplex PCR, lists solely in-frame clones and lacks some. From that table come the V and J calls and clone size; the DNA was used to work out D and trimming. Of hundreds of thousands of clones listed, more than 85% are singletons. Sequencing was carried out using peripheral blood. The clonotype comes from a woman aged 30 to 39 with acute or convalescent COVID-19. The chain links TRBV24-1 to TRBJ1-1; maybe TRBD1 (6 bases). The CDR3 spells CATSDTGSRNTEAFF. The CDR3, as DNA: TGTGCCACCAGTGACACAGGGTCTAGAAACACTGAAGCTTTCTTT.